A selection of T cell receptor beta chains follows, all from one sample in a study of response to subunit inactivated influenza vaccine. TCRdb called the RT-PCR reads again in MiXCR, with one record for every CDR3 protein. The top ten clones hold roughly 10% of a sample with hundreds of thousands of distinct CDR3 sequences, over 9.5% of them seen once. Sequenced material: PBMCs from blood, taken on the day of vaccination. Source of these receptors: a man aged 45-65 years who received an inactivated influenza vaccine. Both conserved end residues are part of each CDR3. D genes are given only for firm matches. Clone size appears in some rows only: once, few, many, or a class for an expanded clone.

J gene | CDR3 length | V gene | clone size | D gene | CDR3 protein | CDR3 DNA
TRBJ2-7 | 17 | TRBV10-3 | - | TRBD2 | CAISTNPRLAGGYEQYF | TGTGCCATCAGTACAAACCCTAGACTAGCGGGAGGGTACGAGCAGTACTTC
TRBJ2-1 | 13 | TRBV6-4 | many | - | CASSDSYGNEQFF | TGTGCCAGCAGTGACTCGTACGGCAATGAGCAGTTCTTC
TRBJ2-5 | 14 | TRBV10-2 | few | - | CASSEINPSETQYF | TGCGCCAGCAGTGAGATTAATCCTTCGGAGACCCAGTACTTC
TRBJ1-1 | 15 | TRBV6-1 | - | TRBD1 | CASIPATGSYTEAFF | TGTGCCAGCATCCCGGCGACAGGGTCGTACACTGAAGCTTTCTTT
TRBJ2-7 | 15 | TRBV7-8 | - | - | CASSLSGGGAYEQYF | TGTGCCAGCAGCTTAAGCGGCGGGGGCGCCTACGAGCAGTACTTC
TRBJ2-7 | 20 | TRBV11-1 | few | - | CASSRHTKKNTGIISYEQYF | TGTGCCAGCAGCCGTCACACCAAGAAGAACACAGGCATAATCTCCTACGAGCAGTACTTC
TRBJ2-1 | 16 | TRBV5-1 | many | - | CASSLEARVSYNEQFF | TGCGCCAGCAGCTTGGAAGCGCGGGTTTCCTACAATGAGCAGTTCTTC
TRBJ2-3 | 19 | TRBV20-1 | few | - | CSARDKWAAGASSTDTQYF | TGCAGTGCTAGAGATAAGTGGGCGGCAGGCGCTTCTAGCACAGATACGCAGTATTTT
TRBJ2-3 | 12 | TRBV13 | - | - | CASSFVGDTQYF | TGTGCCAGCAGCTTTGTGGGGGATACGCAGTATTTT
TRBJ1-3 | 14 | TRBV5-6 | - | - | CASSRPASGNTIYF | TGTGCCAGCAGCCGCCCGGCCTCTGGAAACACCATATATTTT
TRBJ2-5 | 14 | TRBV15 | once | - | CATSRDSPEETQYF | TGTGCCACCAGCAGGGACAGTCCCGAAGAGACCCAGTACTTC
TRBJ2-2 | 15 | TRBV12-3/TRBV12-4 | - | - | CASSRRDGYTGELFF | TGTGCCAGCAGCCGACGGGACGGATACACCGGGGAGCTGTTTTTT
TRBJ2-3 | 14 | TRBV12-3/TRBV12-4 | many | TRBD1 | CASSSLQGEDTQYF | TGTGCCAGCAGCTCTCTACAGGGGGAAGATACGCAGTATTTT
TRBJ2-5 | 13 | TRBV18 | - | - | CASSPPLPSTQYF | TGTGCCAGCTCACCACCGCTCCCTTCGACCCAGTACTTC
TRBJ2-1 | 17 | TRBV7-8 | few | TRBD2 | CASRKTSGTSGYNEQFF | TGTGCCAGCAGAAAAACCTCCGGGACTAGCGGCTACAATGAGCAGTTCTTC
TRBJ2-5 | 14 | TRBV7-8 | - | - | CASSLTGEKETQYF | TGTGCCAGCAGCTTGACGGGAGAGAAAGAGACCCAGTACTTC
TRBJ2-1 | 14 | TRBV12-3/TRBV12-4 | few | TRBD2 | CASSFNSGSAEQFF | TGTGCCAGCAGTTTCAATAGCGGGAGTGCTGAGCAGTTCTTC
TRBJ2-7 | 20 | TRBV15 | - | TRBD2 | CATSSPFMGLAGPTADEQYF | TGTGCCACCAGCAGTCCTTTTATGGGACTAGCGGGACCTACCGCAGACGAGCAGTACTTC
TRBJ2-2 | 10 | TRBV7-9 | many | - | CASNTGELFF | TGTGCCAGCAACACCGGGGAGCTGTTTTTT
TRBJ2-4 | 16 | TRBV6-2/TRBV6-3 | few | - | CASSPPGAGAKNIQYF | TGTGCCAGCAGTCCCCCTGGAGCGGGCGCCAAAAACATTCAGTACTTC
TRBJ2-5 | 15 | TRBV6-2/TRBV6-3 | - | - | CASSGAGLTEETQYF | TGTGCCAGCAGTGGGGCTGGACTCACGGAGGAGACCCAGTACTTC
TRBJ2-7 | 15 | TRBV3-1 | few | - | CASSLSGTNSYEQYF | TGTGCCAGCAGCCTCTCTGGGACAAACTCCTACGAGCAGTACTTC
TRBJ2-3 | 19 | TRBV11-2 | - | TRBD2 | CASSPSRNGGTLSTDTQYF | TGTGCCAGCAGCCCATCGAGGAACGGGGGGACCCTAAGCACAGATACGCAGTATTTT
TRBJ2-3 | 15 | TRBV20-1 | - | TRBD2 | CSARFGGSASDTQFF | TGCAGTGCTAGATTCGGCGGGAGTGCCTCAGATACGCAGTTTTTT
TRBJ2-1 | 16 | TRBV28 | few | TRBD2 | CASSRLAGLPVDEQFF | TGTGCCAGCAGCCGATTAGCGGGATTACCGGTGGATGAGCAGTTCTTC
TRBJ2-1 | 15 | TRBV12-3/TRBV12-4 | few | TRBD1 | CASRAGTGSYNEQFF | TGTGCCAGCAGGGCCGGGACAGGGAGTTACAATGAGCAGTTCTTC
TRBJ1-6 | 19 | TRBV3-1 | - | TRBD1 | CASSQEVGTGGVPHSPLHF | TGTGCCAGCAGCCAAGAGGTTGGGACAGGGGGCGTCCCTCATTCACCCCTCCACTTT
TRBJ2-5 | 13 | TRBV29-1 | few | TRBD2 | CSAGTSRQETQYF | TGCAGCGCCGGGACTAGCCGCCAAGAGACCCAGTACTTC
TRBJ2-2 | 13 | TRBV30 | - | - | CAWSAGPTGELFF | TGTGCCTGGAGTGCAGGACCCACCGGGGAGCTGTTTTTT
TRBJ2-7 | 14 | TRBV20-1 | - | TRBD2 | CSAAGLAEGNEQYF | TGCAGTGCTGCGGGACTAGCCGAAGGTAACGAGCAGTACTTC
TRBJ1-5 | 12 | TRBV7-8 | many | - | CASRGAGQPQHF | TGTGCCAGTAGGGGGGCGGGTCAGCCCCAGCATTTT
TRBJ2-3 | 10 | TRBV6-2/TRBV6-3 | few | - | CASKGDTQYF | TGTGCCAGCAAAGGAGATACGCAGTATTTT
TRBJ1-5 | 16 | TRBV20-1 | many | - | CSAEGGTEYSNQPQHF | TGCAGTGCTGAGGGAGGGACCGAATATAGCAATCAGCCCCAGCATTTT
TRBJ1-5 | 14 | TRBV2 | few | - | CASNGYYSNQPQHF | TGTGCCAGCAATGGGTACTATAGCAATCAGCCCCAGCATTTT
TRBJ1-1 | 18 | TRBV18 | few | - | CASSPRDLVWTVNTEAFF | TGTGCCAGCTCACCACGAGATTTAGTTTGGACAGTGAACACTGAAGCTTTCTTT